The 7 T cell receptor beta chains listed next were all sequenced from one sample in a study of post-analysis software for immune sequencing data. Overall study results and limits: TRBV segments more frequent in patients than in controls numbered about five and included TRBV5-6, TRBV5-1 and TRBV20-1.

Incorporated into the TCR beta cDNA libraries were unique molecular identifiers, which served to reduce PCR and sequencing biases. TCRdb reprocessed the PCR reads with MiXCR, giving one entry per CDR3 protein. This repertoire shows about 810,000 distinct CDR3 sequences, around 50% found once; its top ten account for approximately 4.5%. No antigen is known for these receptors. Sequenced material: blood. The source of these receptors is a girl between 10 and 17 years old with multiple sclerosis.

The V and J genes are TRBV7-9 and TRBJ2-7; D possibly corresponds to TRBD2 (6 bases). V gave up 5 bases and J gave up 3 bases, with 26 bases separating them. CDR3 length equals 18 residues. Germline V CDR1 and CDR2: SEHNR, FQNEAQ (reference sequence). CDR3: CASSRGTGLPTTYYEQYF. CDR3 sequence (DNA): TGTGCCAGCAGCCGTGGCACGGGACTGCCTACGACTTACTACGAGCAGTACTTC.

For the CDR3, the DNA is TGTGCCACCAGCAGAGGGACAGGGGGCTACGAGCAGTACTTC. This translates into CATSRGTGGYEQYF. The rearrangement joins TRBV15 to TRBJ2-7; 10 nucleotides agree with TRBD1. This CDR3 comprises 14 residues. Germline V gene lookup returns CDR1 LNHNV and CDR2 YYDKDF (reference sequence). After removal of 1 base from V and 3 bases from J, the junction contained 0 bases not matched to a gene.

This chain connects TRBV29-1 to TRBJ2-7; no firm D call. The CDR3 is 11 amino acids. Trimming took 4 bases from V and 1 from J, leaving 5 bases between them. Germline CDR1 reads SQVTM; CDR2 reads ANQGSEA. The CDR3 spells CSVVESYEQYF. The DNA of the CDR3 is TGCAGCGTTGTAGAATCCTACGAGCAGTACTTC.

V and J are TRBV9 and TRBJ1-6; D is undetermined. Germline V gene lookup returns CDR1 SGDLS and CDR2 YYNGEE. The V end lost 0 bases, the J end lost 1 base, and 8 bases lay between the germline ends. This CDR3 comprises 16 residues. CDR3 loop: CASSVEAGSYNSPLHF. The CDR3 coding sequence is TGTGCCAGCAGCGTAGAGGCAGGATCCTATAATTCACCCCTCCACTTT.

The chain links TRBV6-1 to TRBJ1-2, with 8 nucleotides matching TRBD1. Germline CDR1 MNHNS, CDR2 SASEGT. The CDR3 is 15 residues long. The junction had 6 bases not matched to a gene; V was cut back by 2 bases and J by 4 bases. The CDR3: CASSENWDRTYGYTF. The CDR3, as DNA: TGTGCCAGCAGTGAAAACTGGGACAGGACCTATGGCTACACCTTC.

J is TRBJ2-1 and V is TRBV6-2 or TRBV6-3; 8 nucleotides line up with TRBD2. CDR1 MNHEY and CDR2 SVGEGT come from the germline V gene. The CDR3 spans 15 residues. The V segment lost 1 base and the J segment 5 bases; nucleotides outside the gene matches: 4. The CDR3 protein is CASSYFGTRDNEQFF. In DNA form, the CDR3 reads TGTGCCAGCAGTTACTTTGGGACTAGAGACAATGAGCAGTTCTTC.

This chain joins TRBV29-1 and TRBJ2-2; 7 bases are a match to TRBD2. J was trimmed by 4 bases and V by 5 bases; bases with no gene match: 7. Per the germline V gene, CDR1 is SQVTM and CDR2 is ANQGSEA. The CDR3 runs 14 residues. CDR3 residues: CSVTRGEVTGELFF. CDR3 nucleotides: TGCAGCGTTACCCGGGGGGAGGTCACCGGGGAGCTGTTTTTT.